Listed below are T cell receptor beta chains from one sample, sequenced in a study of regulatory T cells in long-lasting Graves disease. TCRdb reanalysed the multiplex PCR reads using MiXCR and keeps one entry per CDR3 protein. The profile shows approximately 540,000 distinct CDR3 sequences, around 12% of them singletons. In addition, the sample was reused for a study of T cells in Graves' hyperthyroidism and ophthalmopathy.

Sequences were derived from peripheral blood mononuclear cells (PBMCs), sampled at new diagnosis, from a patient treated with antithyroid drugs. The receptors come from a woman in her 30s with Graves disease. CDR3s include the opening cysteine and the closing phenylalanine or tryptophan. D genes are given only for firm matches. Expanded clones get a size class; other rows say once, few or many, or leave the size out.

d_call	clone_size	v_call	j_call	cdr3_nt	cdr3_aa
.	.	TRBV11-2	TRBJ2-7	TGTGCCAGCACCAATTCGCGCGAGCAGTACTTC	CASTNSREQYF
TRBD1	.	TRBV5-1	TRBJ1-2	TGCGCCAGCAGCTTGACCGGGACAGCCTATGGCTACACCTTC	CASSLTGTAYGYTF
.	many	TRBV6-1	TRBJ2-7	TGTGCCAGCAGAGAACCGGGACTCAGGGACTCCTACGAGCAGTACTTC	CASREPGLRDSYEQYF
TRBD2	many	TRBV11-2	TRBJ2-7	TGTGCCAGCAGCTTCACGGGGGGAAGGAGCTCCTACGAGCAGTACTTC	CASSFTGGRSSYEQYF
.	few	TRBV19	TRBJ2-4	TGTGCCAGTAGTACGCTGCGAGGAGCCAAAAACATTCAGTACTTC	CASSTLRGAKNIQYF
.	.	TRBV6-2/TRBV6-3	TRBJ1-2	TGTGCCAGCAGTTACCGGGGATATTCCGGCTACACCTTC	CASSYRGYSGYTF
.	once	TRBV11-3	TRBJ1-1	TGTGCCAGCAGCCTTACTACGGCCACTGAAGCTTTCTTT	CASSLTTATEAFF
.	many	TRBV28	TRBJ1-2	TGTGCCAGCAGTTCCCCCTCGGTAGCGGGGAAAAGCTACACCTTC	CASSSPSVAGKSYTF
.	many	TRBV20-1	TRBJ2-1	TGCAGTGCTAGCTCCAAGGCTGAGCAGTTCTTC	CSASSKAEQFF
.	few	TRBV6-1	TRBJ1-1	TGTGCCAGCCTATGGCGCCAGGCTGAAGCTTTCTTT	CASLWRQAEAFF
.	.	TRBV5-6	TRBJ2-3	TGTGCCAGCGCCCCGGGGGTCTCTCCCGACACAGATACGCAGTATTTT	CASAPGVSPDTDTQYF
.	.	TRBV6-2/TRBV6-3	TRBJ2-1	TGTGCCAGCAGTTGGGGAGGTACTGGGTACAATGAGCAGTTCTTC	CASSWGGTGYNEQFF
.	.	TRBV4-3	TRBJ2-2	TGCGCCAGCAGCCAGGACGGGGGACCGAGCACCGGGGAGCTGTTTTTT	CASSQDGGPSTGELFF
TRBD2	.	TRBV24-1	TRBJ2-1	TGTGCCACCAGTGACTCAACTAGCGGGAGATATAATGAGCAGTTCTTC	CATSDSTSGRYNEQFF
.	.	TRBV7-2	TRBJ1-5	TGTGCCAGCAGTCCATCTACTGAAATGGGACAGCCCCAGCATTTT	CASSPSTEMGQPQHF
.	many	TRBV14	TRBJ1-2	TGTGCCAGCAGCCAAGAGGTCGGGTCGGTCCCGGTTAACTATGGCTACACCTTC	CASSQEVGSVPVNYGYTF
.	many	TRBV11-2	TRBJ2-5	TGTGCCAGCAGCGAAAGCGTTTGGGAGACCCAGTACTTC	CASSESVWETQYF
TRBD2	many	TRBV20-1	TRBJ2-7	TGCAGTGCTAGGGGACTAGCGGGAGTCTTTTCCTACGAGCAGTACTTC	CSARGLAGVFSYEQYF
TRBD2	many	TRBV24-1	TRBJ2-1	TGTGCCACCAGTGATTGGGGGGGGAACAATGAGCAGTTCTTC	CATSDWGGNNEQFF
.	.	TRBV2	TRBJ2-1	TGTGCCAGCAGGGCAGGACCTACGGAGTCCTACAATGAGCAGTTCTTC	CASRAGPTESYNEQFF
TRBD1	.	TRBV2	TRBJ2-5	TGTGCCAGCCAGGACAGGGGGAGAGAGACCCAGTACTTC	CASQDRGRETQYF
TRBD1	.	TRBV4-3	TRBJ1-5	TGCGCCAGCAGCCTTAGGACAGGGGTAACACCCCAGCATTTT	CASSLRTGVTPQHF
TRBD1	many	TRBV20-1	TRBJ2-5	TGCAGTGCTAGCACCGGGACAGTTCAAGAGACCCAGTACTTC	CSASTGTVQETQYF
TRBD1	many	TRBV11-3	TRBJ2-7	TGTGCCAGCAGGGGGGACAGGGGAGGCGAGCAGTACTTC	CASRGDRGGEQYF
.	many	TRBV5-4	TRBJ1-1	TGTGCCAGCAGCTTGCTCGGGGGCGCGGACACTGAAGCTTTCTTT	CASSLLGGADTEAFF
.	many	TRBV29-1	TRBJ2-3	TGCAGCGTTGAAGATCAAGGCCAGAGCACAGATACGCAGTATTTT	CSVEDQGQSTDTQYF
.	many	TRBV30	TRBJ2-2	TGTGCCTGGAGAGACCCAGTCGGGGAGCTGTTTTTT	CAWRDPVGELFF
TRBD1	many	TRBV29-1	TRBJ2-7	TGCAGCGTAGCACAGGGGTTTCGCCCGGTCTACGAGCAGTACTTC	CSVAQGFRPVYEQYF
.	.	TRBV6-5	TRBJ2-7	TGTGCCAGCAGTTACGGCGACACTGGATACTACGAGCAGTACTTC	CASSYGDTGYYEQYF
TRBD2	.	TRBV2	TRBJ2-7	TGTGCCGGAAGCGGGACCTCCTACGAGCAGTACTTC	CAGSGTSYEQYF
.	many	TRBV11-2	TRBJ1-3	TGTGCCAGCAGGCCCTTCTCGTCCGGAAACACCATATATTTT	CASRPFSSGNTIYF
TRBD2	many	TRBV7-2	TRBJ2-2	TGTGCCAGCAGCTTCCCTAGCGGGAGGGACACCGGGGAGCTGTTTTTT	CASSFPSGRDTGELFF
.	.	TRBV29-1	TRBJ2-5	TGCAGCGTTGACCGATACGAACCCCCACAAGAGACCCAGTACTTC	CSVDRYEPPQETQYF
.	few	TRBV12-3/TRBV12-4	TRBJ2-6	TGTGCCAGCAGTCGACAAGTCCTCTCTGGGGCCAACGTCCTGACTTTC	CASSRQVLSGANVLTF
TRBD1	many	TRBV2	TRBJ2-4	TGTGCCAGCAGTTTTCTATGGGGACAGGGGTTCGAAAACATTCAGTACTTC	CASSFLWGQGFENIQYF
TRBD1	many	TRBV5-1	TRBJ1-1	TGCGCCAGCAGCCCTGGGACAGGGATCCCTGAAGCTTTCTTT	CASSPGTGIPEAFF
TRBD1	many	TRBV2	TRBJ2-3	TGTGCCAGCAGCGGGACAGGGGGTTCAGATACGCAGTATTTT	CASSGTGGSDTQYF
TRBD2	many	TRBV11-2	TRBJ2-3	TGTGCCAGCAGCTCGCGGCGGGAGGCCGGAGATACGCAGTATTTT	CASSSRREAGDTQYF
TRBD1	many	TRBV19	TRBJ2-1	TGTGCCAGCAAACGGGGGACAGGGTCAAATGAGCAGTTCTTC	CASKRGTGSNEQFF
.	.	TRBV7-2	TRBJ2-7	TGTGCCAGCAGCCCCTCGAAGGACAACTACGAGCAGTACTTC	CASSPSKDNYEQYF
.	many	TRBV10-3	TRBJ2-7	TGTGCCATCCGCCGGGGGGCGGGTCTCAACGAGCAGTACTTC	CAIRRGAGLNEQYF